This TCR beta chain was recovered during a study of neurological immune-mediated disorders. Study-wide points: In HTLV-1-associated myelopathy, TCR clonal expansion was greatest, whereas multiple sclerosis had the least, falling below healthy controls. Among expanded clones, no CDR3 amino acid sequences were shared across subjects, a pattern suggesting private repertoires in all groups.

In its sample, this clonotype was seen many times. Its specificity is not known. The germline CDR1 and CDR2 sequences are SEHNR and FQNEAQ (reference sequence). Trimming left V 5 bases short and J 9 bases short, with 25 bases between. The CDR3 runs to 16 residues. By 5'RACE with 10-nucleotide random UMIs, the cDNA was made. Via MiXCR, TCRdb re-called the 5' RACE reads, giving one row per CDR3 protein. The sample consists of approximately 50,000 distinct CDR3 sequences, 6.5% to 8.5% of them appearing once. Time point reported: longitudinal time-point 3. A blood bank in Maryland, USA, provided the volunteers who served as healthy controls.

The sequenced sample was PBMCs. J is TRBJ2-5 and V is TRBV7-9; D is unresolved. The receptor's source is a woman aged 40 to 49 in good health. The CDR3 protein is CASSHSRGGNAKPQYF. The DNA for the CDR3 is TGTGCCAGCAGCCACTCTCGAGGTGGAAACGCGAAGCCCCAGTACTTC.